The T cell receptor beta chain under discussion was sequenced for a study of blood T cell repertoires in COVID-19. For the study at large: Researchers got acute and convalescent COVID-19 samples from the United States, Italy and Spain.

The V gene end was trimmed by 8 bases and the J gene end by 9 bases; junction bases not matched to a gene: 8. CDR1 and CDR2 (germline): MDHEN, SYDVKM. This CDR3 contains 12 residues. Profiling relied on immunoSEQ multiplex PCR, and the TCRdb table lists in-frame clones only, not all of them. This table holds around 93,000 clones, over 80% found once. Sequenced: peripheral blood. The TCR originated in a man older than 75 with acute or convalescent COVID-19. J is TRBJ2-7 and V is TRBV28; 9 bases map to TRBD1. CDR3 nucleotides: TGTGCCAGCGGGACAGGGAACAGGGCGCAGTACTTC. This gives the protein CASGTGNRAQYF. The full variable domain, its missing parts supplied by reference TRBV28 and TRBJ2-7, is DVKVTQSSRYLVKRTGEKVFLECVQDMDHENMFWYRQDPGLGLRLIYFSYDVKMKEKGDIPEGYSVSREKKERFSLILESASTNQTSMYLCASGTGNRAQYFGPGTRLTVT.